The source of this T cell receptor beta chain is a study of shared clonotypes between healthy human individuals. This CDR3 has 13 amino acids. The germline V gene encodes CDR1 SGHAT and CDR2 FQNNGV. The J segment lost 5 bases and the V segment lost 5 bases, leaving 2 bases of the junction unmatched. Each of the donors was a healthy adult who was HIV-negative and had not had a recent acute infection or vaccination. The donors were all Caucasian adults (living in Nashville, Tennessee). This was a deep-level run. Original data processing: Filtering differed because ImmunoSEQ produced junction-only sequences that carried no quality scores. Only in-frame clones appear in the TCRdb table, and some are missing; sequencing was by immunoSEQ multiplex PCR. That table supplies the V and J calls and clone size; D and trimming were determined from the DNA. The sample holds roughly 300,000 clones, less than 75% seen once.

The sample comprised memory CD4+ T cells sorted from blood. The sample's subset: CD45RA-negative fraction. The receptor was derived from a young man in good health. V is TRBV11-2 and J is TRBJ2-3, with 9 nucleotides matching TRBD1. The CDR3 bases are TGTGCCAGCAGCCAGGACAGGGGAGATACGCAGTATTTT. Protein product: CASSQDRGDTQYF.